What follows are 13 T cell receptor beta chains derived from one specimen sequenced in a study of T cell clonality in common variable immunodeficiency. Study-level points and caveats: Fewer deletions and N-nucleotide insertions were reportedly seen in common variable immunodeficiency TCR beta sequences.

For these TCRs, the target antigens are not known. The assay was immunoSEQ multiplex PCR, and TCRdb's table has in-frame clones only and misses some. The record shows 20,000 to 30,000 clones for this sample, with no singletons present. Sequencing used peripheral blood mononuclear cells. The receptors shown here come from a human donor with common variable immunodeficiency.

This clone came up many times. The sequenced fragment ends 3 residues before the CDR3 boundary, so the rest is inferred from the germline J gene. The chain uses TRBV18 and TRBJ2-1; possibly TRBD2 for D (6 bases). The CDR3 runs to 14 residues. Germline V gene data show CDR1 as KGHSH and CDR2 as LQKENI. V was clipped by 6 bases and J by 4 bases, with 13 bases between them. Partial CDR3 DNA: TGTGCCAGCTCGAATAGCGGAGGATACAATGAG. Translating gives CASSNSGGYNE. The CDR3 in full is CASSNSGGYNEQFF.

This clone has just a few counts. From the germline J gene comes the end of the CDR3, since the read stops 3 residues before it. The chain couples TRBV19 to TRBJ1-1; possible D gene TRBD1, 6 bases. This CDR3 spans 15 amino acids. The germline V gene has CDR1 LNHDA and CDR2 SQIVND (reference sequence). With 3 bases removed from V and 1 base from J, the gap between germline ends came to 12 bases. CDR3 amino acids: CASSMTPTGNTEAFF. The sequenced part of the CDR3 DNA is TGTGCCAGTAGTATGACCCCGACAGGGAACACTGAA.

This clone was detected many times. The CDR3 here is CASSIGTGSTLETQYF. Incomplete CDR3 DNA: TGTGCCAGTAGTATAGGGACAGGGTCGACGTTAGAGACC. The chain couples TRBV19 to TRBJ2-5; TRBD1 matches at 8 bases. The read ends 3 residues before the CDR3 terminus; that terminus is restored from the germline J gene. This CDR3 contains 16 residues. Germline values: CDR1 LNHDA, CDR2 SQIVND (reference sequence). With 1 base clipped from V and 4 bases from J, the junction kept 8 bases outside the gene matches. The whole variable domain, remainder taken from reference TRBV19 and TRBJ2-5, is DGGITQSPKYLFRKEGQNVTLSCEQNLNHDAMYWYRQDPGQGLRLIYYSQIVNDFQKGDIAEGYSVSREKKESFPLTVTSAQKNPTAFYLCASSIGTGSTLETQYFGPGTRLLVL.

A few counts support this clone. The CDR3 end lies 3 residues beyond the end of the read and is filled in from the germline J gene. This chain uses TRBV19 with TRBJ2-1, with TRBD2 identical over 8 bases. Per germline, CDR1 LNHDA and CDR2 SQIVND (reference sequence). The CDR3 has 17 residues. J was trimmed by 3 bases and V by 6 bases; bases with no gene match: 13. The CDR3 protein is CASRTASGGAFYNEQFF. The CDR3 bases that were read are TGTGCCAGTAGAACGGCGAGCGGGGGCGCCTTCTACAATGAG.

Regarding this clone: The read comes to an end 3 residues before the CDR3 does, leaving the germline J gene to fill in the end. The genes are TRBV6-2 or TRBV6-3 and TRBJ2-1; 8 bases match TRBD2. Germline V gene lookup returns CDR1 MNHEY and CDR2 SVGEGT. The V segment lost 5 bases and the J segment 5 bases; nucleotides outside the gene matches: 2. The CDR3 loop spans 13 amino acids. CDR3 amino acids: CASSALADNEQFF. The CDR3 DNA, read in part, is TGTGCCAGCAGTGCACTAGCGGACAATGAG.

About this clone: The CDR3 end is not reached by the read, which stops 3 residues before it; the germline J gene fills it in. The rearrangement joins TRBV19 to TRBJ1-2; 9 positions match TRBD1. The V segment lost 7 bases and the J segment 1 base; nucleotides outside the gene matches: 13. The CDR3 runs 17 residues. The germline V gene encodes CDR1 LNHDA and CDR2 SQIVND (reference sequence). The sequenced CDR3 bases are TGTGCCAGTACCTCCTTAGCCAGACAGGGGGTTAACTATGGC. Translated: CASTSLARQGVNYG. The CDR3 in full is CASTSLARQGVNYGYTF.

This clone was detected a few times. The CDR3 end falls 3 residues outside the read, so it is completed with the germline J gene. The chain carries TRBV30 and TRBJ1-3; tentatively, D is TRBD1 (5 bases). From germline, CDR1 is GTSNPN and CDR2 SVGIG (reference sequence). The CDR3 runs to 13 residues. The V end was cut by 0 bases, the J end by 8 bases, with 11 bases between. The CDR3 region is CAWSVQGADTIYF. CDR3 DNA, as far as it was read: TGTGCCTGGAGTGTACAAGGGGCGGACACC.

A note on this clone: Read coverage stops 3 residues before the CDR3 terminus; the germline J gene supplies the remainder. The chain employs TRBV2 and TRBJ1-2, with D unclear. CDR1 and CDR2 (germline): SNHLY, FYNNEI. The CDR3 sequence is 15 residues long. V was pared by 6 bases and J by 7 bases, with 21 bases between. CDR3 DNA (partial): TGTGCCAGCAGAAACTTTGGCGGCTCCGCGATTGGC. It codes for CASRNFGGSAIG. The whole CDR3 region reads CASRNFGGSAIGYTF.

There are a few counts of this clone. The CDR3 here is CASSIDGDTEAFF. CDR3 bases read: TGTGCCAGTAGTATAGACGGGGACACTGAA. V usage is TRBV19 and J usage is TRBJ1-1; no clear D. The read stops 3 residues short of the end of the CDR3; the missing end is completed from the germline J gene. Deletions cut 0 bases from V and 3 bases from J, with 5 bases between. Germline-derived CDR1 and CDR2 are LNHDA and SQIVND (reference sequence). CDR3 length: 13 amino acids.

This clone showed up just a few times. The DNA ends 3 residues before the CDR3 does, and the rest of the CDR3 is filled in from the germline J gene. The chain combines TRBV29-1 with TRBJ1-2; 8 positions agree with TRBD1. Germline V CDR1 and CDR2: SQVTM, ANQGSEA. This CDR3 has 14 residues. The ends lost 7 bases at V and 1 base at J; junction bases unmatched: 8. This CDR3 reads CSAGGGQGNYGYTF. The covered CDR3 bases are TGCAGCGCGGGGGGCGGACAGGGTAACTATGGC.

This clone was recorded many times. The read comes to an end 3 residues before the CDR3 does, leaving the germline J gene to fill in the end. This chain links TRBV5-5 with TRBJ2-3, with D possibly matching TRBD1 (5 bases). Germline V gene lookup returns CDR1 SGHKS and CDR2 YYEKEE (reference sequence). The V end was cut by 0 bases, the J end by 6 bases, with 14 bases between. The CDR3 runs 15 residues. The covered CDR3 bases are TGTGCCAGCAGCTTGGAGGGGTTTGGTGGGGATACG. Translated: CASSLEGFGGDT. The complete CDR3 reads CASSLEGFGGDTQYF.

This clone was seen a few times. CDR3 sequence reads: CASSLETGTRYGYTF. Incomplete CDR3 DNA: TGTGCCAGCAGCTTGGAGACGGGGACTCGGTATGGC. This rearrangement joins TRBV7-9 to TRBJ1-2; tentative D call: TRBD1 (5 bases). With the read ending 3 residues before the CDR3 end, the germline J gene is used to fill in that end. The CDR3 is made up of 15 amino acids. Looked up from germline, CDR1 is SEHNR and CDR2 is FQNEAQ (reference sequence). Trimming shortened V by 3 bases and J by 5 bases, and 16 bases separated the two germline ends.

This clone has just a few counts. The CDR3 is cut off 3 residues early in the read; its end comes from the germline J gene. This chain uses TRBV19 with TRBJ1-5; TRBD1 aligns across 7 bases. In germline, CDR1 is LNHDA, CDR2 SQIVND (reference sequence). V trimming: 4 bases; J trimming: 6 bases; junction bases outside the gene matches: 6. This CDR3 is 14 amino acids long. The CDR3 is CASSSPGGFQPQHF. The sequenced CDR3 bases are TGTGCCAGTAGTAGCCCAGGGGGTTTTCAGCCC.